The 19 T cell receptor beta chains below were found in one sample sequenced in a study of CD8 T cells in Susac syndrome (dated by TCRdb to the late 2010s). Receptor amplification or capture employed the immunoSEQ multiplex PCR assay. RNA was extracted using the RNeasy kit, and roughly 0.5 to 1 ug of the RNA was reverse transcribed with random hexamers. Starting from the raw public reads, TCRdb applied fastp trimming at Q25, assembled clones with MiXCR and retained in-frame beta chains. One record per CDR3 amino acid sequence lists the most common genes and DNA. This sample comprises 130,000 or so distinct CDR3 sequences, 96% of them detected only once. Clones ranked in the top ten supply 0.12% to 0.15% of the sample. Sequencing was carried out using CD4+ T cells from PBMCs. These receptors all come from a human donor with Susac syndrome.

The V call is TRBV4-1, the J call TRBJ1-3, with D possibly being TRBD1 (6 bases). Germline lookup yields CDR1 MGHRA and CDR2 YSYEKL. Between the trimmed V and J ends, which lost 8 bases and 0 bases, there was a span of 14 bases. The CDR3 loop spans 15 amino acids. In DNA form, the CDR3 reads TGCGCCAGCGGATCACAGGGCGACTCTGGAAACACCATATATTTT. Translated, it gives CASGSQGDSGNTIYF.

This sequence joins TRBV25-1 and TRBJ1-5, with TRBD1 matching 9 bases. The CDR3 runs 13 residues. Trimming took 6 bases from V and 11 from J; bases not matched to a gene: 8. The germline V gene encodes CDR1 MGHDK and CDR2 SYGVNS. Written as DNA, the CDR3 is TGTGCCAGCAGAAGGACAGGGGAGACAGCCCAGCATTTT. Its translation: CASRRTGETAQHF.

J is TRBJ1-5 and V is TRBV19, with 10 bases fitting TRBD1. V lost 5 bases to trimming and J lost 2 bases; unmatched junction nucleotides: 3. This CDR3 comprises 15 residues. The V gene's germline CDR1 is LNHDA and CDR2 SQIVND (reference sequence). In nucleotides, the CDR3 is TGTGCCAGTAGTGCCGGGACAGGGGGCAATCAGCCCCAGCATTTT. This encodes CASSAGTGGNQPQHF.

The chain couples TRBV6-5 to TRBJ2-1, with D hard to call. Germline CDR1 reads MNHEY; CDR2 reads SVGAGI. Trimming shortened V by 6 bases and J by 5 bases, and 14 bases separated the two germline ends. This CDR3 has 14 amino acids. CDR3 protein: CASRPDPTDNEQFF. Written as DNA, the CDR3 is TGTGCCAGCAGACCAGACCCAACCGACAATGAGCAGTTCTTC.

The chain carries TRBV20-1 and TRBJ2-5, with 13 bases fitting TRBD2. The CDR3 extends over 15 amino acids. Germline assignment: CDR1 DFQATT and CDR2 SNEGSKA (reference sequence). Trimming removed 8 bases from V and 2 bases from J; junction bases left unmatched: 8. CDR3 region: CSYQGTSGKQETQYF. CDR3 in DNA: TGCAGTTACCAAGGGACTAGCGGGAAACAAGAGACCCAGTACTTC.

The CDR3 is CASSQAPMTGTALAKNIQYF. The CDR3 coding sequence is TGTGCCAGCAGCCAAGCTCCGATGACCGGGACAGCCCTAGCCAAAAACATTCAGTACTTC. The genes are TRBV3-1 and TRBJ2-4, with 7 bases matching TRBD1. Germline loops: CDR1 LGHDT, CDR2 YNNKEL (reference sequence). V gave up 1 base and J gave up 0 bases; unmatched junction bases: 15. The CDR3 has 20 residues.

The V call is TRBV9, the J call TRBJ2-2; the D gene is possibly TRBD2 (6 bases). There are 15 residues in the CDR3. The V and J ends lost 0 bases and 4 bases respectively, with 10 bases between them. Germline V gene lookup returns CDR1 SGDLS and CDR2 YYNGEE. CDR3 coding DNA: TGTGCCAGCAGCGTAGGAGGGACTCGCACCGGGGAGCTGTTTTTT. Residues: CASSVGGTRTGELFF.

This chain connects TRBV28 to TRBJ1-5; a possible D gene is TRBD1 (5 bases). Germline V gene data show CDR1 as MDHEN and CDR2 as SYDVKM. CDR3 size: 16 residues. Trimming cost V 3 bases and J 6 bases, with 18 bases left between them. CDR3 nucleotides: TGTGCCAGCAGTTTTATCGATTTGCCAGGGAGTCAGCCCCAGCATTTT. Its protein is CASSFIDLPGSQPQHF.

The rearrangement links TRBV5-6 to TRBJ2-7; D might be TRBD1 (6 bases). Germline CDR1 reads SGHDT; CDR2 reads YYEEEE. V was shortened by 3 bases and J by 3 bases, with 16 bases between the two germline ends. The CDR3 is made up of 15 amino acids. The CDR3 DNA sequence: TGTGCCAGCAGCTCGTTACAACAGGGTCTCTACGAGCAGTACTTC. Encoded protein: CASSSLQQGLYEQYF.

The V gene is TRBV9, the J gene TRBJ1-1, with TRBD1 as a possible D gene (5 bases). This CDR3 is built from 13 residues. Germline loops: CDR1 SGDLS, CDR2 YYNGEE. Trimming removed 9 bases from V and 8 bases from J, with 20 bases in between. CDR3 amino acids: CATSTDLKGEAFF. For the CDR3, the DNA is TGTGCCACCTCGACAGACCTCAAGGGAGAAGCTTTCTTT.

The rearrangement links TRBV7-2 to TRBJ1-1; D is uncertain. This CDR3 has 14 amino acids. V gave up 4 bases and J gave up 1 base, with 10 bases separating them. Germline values: CDR1 SGHTA, CDR2 FQGNSA. CDR3 in amino acids: CASSYTVRNTEAFF. The DNA for the CDR3 is TGTGCCAGCAGCTACACAGTACGGAACACTGAAGCTTTCTTT. Full variable domain (remainder filled in from reference TRBV7-2 and TRBJ1-1): GAGVSQSPSNKVTEKGKDVELRCDPISGHTALYWYRQSLGQGLEFLIYFQGNSAPDKSGLPSDRFSAERTGGSVSTLTIQRTQQEDSAVYLCASSYTVRNTEAFFGQGTRLTVV.

The chain carries TRBV4-2 and TRBJ1-1, with TRBD1 matching 8 bases. Looked up from germline, CDR1 is LGHNA and CDR2 is YNFKEQ. The trim removed 0 bases at V and 6 bases at J, leaving 3 bases unmatched. The CDR3 is 14 residues long. The CDR3 coding sequence is TGTGCCAGCAGCCAAGAGGACAGGGAAGCTGAAGCTTTCTTT. Translating gives CASSQEDREAEAFF.

The count of this clonotype is one. The gene calls are TRBV5-1 and TRBJ2-1, with 9 bases fitting TRBD1. The germline V gene has CDR1 SGHRS and CDR2 YFSETQ. The CDR3 consists of 16 residues. Germline trimming cut 6 bases from V and 8 bases from J; bases unmatched to any gene: 15. In nucleotides, the CDR3 is TGCGCCAGCACCACCCTGGGGACAGGGTTAGTCTATGAGCAGTTCTTC. This codes for CASTTLGTGLVYEQFF.

This clonotype was detected once. The CDR3 is CASSQAGTRDQETQYF. CDR3 sequence (DNA): TGTGCCAGCAGCCAAGCCGGGACTAGGGACCAAGAGACCCAGTACTTC. This chain links TRBV4-2 with TRBJ2-5, with TRBD2 matching over 8 bases. The CDR3 spans 16 residues. Germline-derived CDR1 and CDR2 are LGHNA and YNFKEQ. V was pared by 1 base and J by 0 bases, with 4 bases of the junction left unmatched.

The chain links TRBV25-1 to TRBJ1-2; tentative D call: TRBD1 (6 bases). Between the trimmed V and J ends, which lost 2 bases and 4 bases, there was a span of 11 bases. Germline values: CDR1 MGHDK, CDR2 SYGVNS. The CDR3 length is 14 residues. CDR3 sequence: CASSENRAGYGYTF. DNA for the CDR3: TGTGCCAGCAGTGAAAACAGGGCGGGCTATGGCTACACCTTC.

This rearrangement joins TRBV29-1 to TRBJ1-5, with D tentatively TRBD1 (5 bases). Between the trimmed V and J ends, which lost 5 bases and 3 bases, there was a span of 14 bases. CDR1 and CDR2 (germline): SQVTM, ANQGSEA. The CDR3 has 14 amino acids. CDR3 nucleotide sequence: TGCAGCGTTACCGGGACGGGGGTCAATCAGCCCCAGCATTTT. This encodes CSVTGTGVNQPQHF. Full variable domain (outside the CDR3, taken from reference TRBV29-1 and TRBJ1-5): SAVISQKPSRDICQRGTSLTIQCQVDSQVTMMFWYRQQPGQSLTLIATANQGSEATYESGFVIDKFPISRPNLTFSTLTVSNMSPEDSSIYLCSVTGTGVNQPQHFGDGTRLSIL.

In this sample, this clonotype turned up once. The chain combines TRBV7-3 with TRBJ1-2; the D gene is possibly TRBD1 (5 bases). There are 13 residues in the CDR3. Trimming removed 6 bases at V and 4 bases at J, with 12 bases between. The germline gives CDR1 SGHTA, CDR2 FQGTGA. The CDR3 DNA is TGTGCCAGCAGTGGGCAGGGCGGCTATGGCTACACCTTC. It codes for CASSGQGGYGYTF.

V and J are TRBV30 and TRBJ2-1, with 10 bases fitting TRBD2. Losses at the gene ends were 0 bases for V and 4 bases for J; bases not matched to a gene: 3. CDR3 length equals 15 residues. The germline CDR1 and CDR2 sequences are GTSNPN and SVGIG (reference sequence). The CDR3: CAWSVGTSAYNEQFF. As DNA, the CDR3 is TGTGCCTGGAGTGTCGGGACTAGCGCATACAATGAGCAGTTCTTC.

This sequence joins TRBV12-3 or TRBV12-4 and TRBJ2-7; TRBD1 matches 10 bases. The V and J ends lost 7 bases and 5 bases, in that order; junction bases with no gene match: 5. The CDR3 loop spans 13 amino acids. CDR3 nucleotides: TGTGCCAGCAACCGGGACAGGGGCGACGAGCAGTACTTC. Its translation: CASNRDRGDEQYF.